The rows below give T cell receptor beta chains drawn from one sample of a study of blood T cell repertoires in COVID-19. Profiling relied on immunoSEQ multiplex PCR, and the TCRdb table lists in-frame clones only, not all of them. Counted here are about 190,000 clones, around 87% occurring once; the ten biggest clones make up 0.55% to 0.8%. Sequences were obtained from peripheral blood. These receptors came from a man over 45 with acute or convalescent COVID-19. Both conserved end residues are trimmed from each CDR3.

j_call,v_call,cdr3_aa
TRBJ1-5,TRBV6-5,ASSSRGQGHQPQH
TRBJ2-1,TRBV7-6,ASSLFRGSGYNEQF
TRBJ2-2,TRBV7-3,ASSVPGQSGTGELF
TRBJ2-1,TRBV24-1,ATSDYDSAVYNEQF
TRBJ2-2,TRBV6-5,ASSYSAGLNTGELF
TRBJ1-5,TRBV6-2/TRBV6-3,ASSYSNWRVSQPQH
TRBJ1-1,TRBV3-1/TRBV3-2,ASSPRTGPGAEAF
TRBJ1-1,TRBV12-3/TRBV12-4,ASSLVENTEAF
TRBJ1-2,TRBV30,AWRDSVYGYT
TRBJ1-5,TRBV30,AWSRTGYSNQPQH
TRBJ2-3,TRBV4-2,ASRPVLSGDSTDTQY
TRBJ2-7,TRBV10-1,ASSPGTSGSYEQY
TRBJ2-1,TRBV27,ASSLWRDRGPQIPNEQF
TRBJ2-1,TRBV7-2,ASSLMVAGGPEQF
TRBJ2-2,TRBV15,ATSRPQGTGELF
TRBJ1-2,TRBV10-3,AISQTGFGYGYT
TRBJ2-1,TRBV5-6,ASSLLGLAHNEQF
TRBJ1-1,TRBV7-8,ASSLAGLRAF
TRBJ2-2,TRBV7-9,ASSPQDYNTGELF